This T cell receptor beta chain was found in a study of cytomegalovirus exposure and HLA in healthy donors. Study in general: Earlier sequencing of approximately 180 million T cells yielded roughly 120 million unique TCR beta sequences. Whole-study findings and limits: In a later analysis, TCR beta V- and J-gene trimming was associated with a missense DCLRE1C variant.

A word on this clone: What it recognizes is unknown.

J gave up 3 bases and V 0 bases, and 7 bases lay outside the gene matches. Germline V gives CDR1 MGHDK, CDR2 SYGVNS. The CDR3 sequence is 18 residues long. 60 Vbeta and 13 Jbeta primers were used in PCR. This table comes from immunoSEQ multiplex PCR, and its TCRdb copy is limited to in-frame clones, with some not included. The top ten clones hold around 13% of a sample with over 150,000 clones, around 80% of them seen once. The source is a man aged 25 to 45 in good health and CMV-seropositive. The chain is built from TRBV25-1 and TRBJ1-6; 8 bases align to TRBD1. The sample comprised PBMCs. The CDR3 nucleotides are TGTGCCAGCAGTGAATATTTCAGCGGACAGGGCTATAATTCACCCCTCCACTTT. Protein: CASSEYFSGQGYNSPLHF.